The present TCR beta chain was sequenced within a study of T-cell memory formation after mild COVID-19. Whole-study context: The two donors had largely donor-specific TCR clusters. Points from the study as a whole: CD4/CD8 balance held among clones contracting day 15 to 85, and later expanders leaned CD4+. Pre-infection memory held some responding clones, suggesting pre-existing cross-reactive T cells responded.

The CDR3 contains 15 residues. Between the trimmed V and J ends, which lost 1 base and 0 bases, there was a span of 12 bases. Germline CDR1 and CDR2: DFQATT and SNEGSKA (reference sequence). Concerning this clonotype itself: Its matching antigen is unknown.

Constant-segment primers were used for 5'RACE, and the resulting TCR alpha and TCR beta cDNA libraries carried sample barcodes and UMIs. One entry per CDR3 protein results from TCRdb running MiXCR on the 5' RACE reads. The sample includes roughly 450,000 distinct CDR3 sequences, about a sixth of them seen just once. This clonotype originated in a man aged 18 to 30 who had mild COVID-19 (a few samples of this study predate the infection). Cell type and time point are not known. The sequenced sample consisted of PBMCs or a T cell subset sorted from them (not recorded which). The chain employs TRBV20-1 and TRBJ1-2; D remains ambiguous. The CDR3 DNA follows: TGCAGTGCTAGAGGTCCGACGTATACTAACTATGGCTACACCTTC. Its translation: CSARGPTYTNYGYTF.